One sample yielded the 24 T cell receptor beta chains listed below, sequenced in a study of cytomegalovirus exposure and HLA in healthy donors. Vbeta (60) and Jbeta (13) primers were used in the PCR. The protocol was immunoSEQ multiplex PCR, while the TCRdb copy is restricted to in-frame clones and leaves out a portion. The repertoire table contains over 100,000 clones. The material sequenced was PBMCs. The source of these receptors is a man under 40 in good health and CMV-seronegative.

The chain recombines TRBV5-5 with TRBJ2-7; 8 bases align to TRBD2. The V and J ends lost 0 bases and 6 bases, in that order; junction bases with no gene match: 8. CDR1 is SGHKS, CDR2 YYEKEE, per germline (reference sequence). The CDR3 has 15 residues. This chain's CDR3 is CASSLGSGAGGEQYF. CDR3 nucleotide sequence: TGTGCCAGCAGCTTGGGTAGCGGGGCGGGGGGCGAGCAGTACTTC.

The J gene is TRBJ2-5, the V gene TRBV5-4; the match to TRBD1 covers 8 bases. Gene TRBJ2-7 matches the end of the DNA better, so the J call may be wrong. The germline V gene has CDR1 SGHNT and CDR2 YYREEE (reference sequence). This CDR3 is 15 amino acids long. CDR3 in DNA: TGTGCCAGCAGCTTGGACGGGACAGGAACCTACGAGCAGTACTTC. It encodes CASSLDGTGTYEQYF.

The chain couples TRBV5-6 to TRBJ1-2; tentatively, D is TRBD1 (5 bases). The germline V gene encodes CDR1 SGHDT and CDR2 YYEEEE. V shed 0 bases and J shed 1 base, with 7 bases lying between them. This CDR3 contains 14 residues. The CDR3 here is CASSLVGVNYGYTF. DNA for the CDR3: TGTGCCAGCAGCTTGGTAGGGGTTAACTATGGCTACACCTTC.

The chain recombines TRBV7-2 with TRBJ2-7; TRBD1 matches at 7 bases. The V and J ends lost 7 bases and 3 bases, in that order; junction bases with no gene match: 9. CDR1 and CDR2 (germline): SGHTA, FQGNSA. The CDR3 spans 14 residues. The CDR3 reads CASKGGRGNYEQYF. CDR3 nucleotide sequence: TGTGCCAGCAAAGGAGGCAGGGGGAACTACGAGCAGTACTTC. Drawing the rest from reference TRBV7-2 and TRBJ2-7, the complete variable domain is GAGVSQSPSNKVTEKGKDVELRCDPISGHTALYWYRQSLGQGLEFLIYFQGNSAPDKSGLPSDRFSAERTGGSVSTLTIQRTQQEDSAVYLCASKGGRGNYEQYFGPGTRLTVT.

This chain joins TRBV5-4 and TRBJ2-1; 10 bases map to TRBD1. The CDR3 is made up of 18 amino acids. Germline CDR1 is SGHNT and CDR2 is YYREEE (reference sequence). The ends lost 0 bases at V and 0 bases at J; junction bases unmatched: 6. The CDR3, as DNA: TGTGCCAGCAGCTTGGCCCGACAGGGGGCGGGCTCCTACAATGAGCAGTTCTTC. As protein: CASSLARQGAGSYNEQFF.

This chain joins TRBV2 and TRBJ2-2; TRBD1 aligns across 7 bases. CDR1 and CDR2 (germline): SNHLY, FYNNEI. The CDR3 spans 14 residues. The V and J ends lost 4 bases and 7 bases, in that order; junction bases with no gene match: 6. The CDR3 coding sequence is TGTGCCAGCAGTGGGCAGGGGGAAATCGGGGAGCTGTTTTTT. Translation gives CASSGQGEIGELFF.

The chain employs TRBV28 and TRBJ1-4; no clear D gene. This CDR3 contains 13 residues. The V gene lost 1 base and the J gene lost 5 bases, with 5 bases spanning the gap. Germline V gene sequence: CDR1 MDHEN, CDR2 SYDVKM. The CDR3 region is CASSLYRNEKLFF. The CDR3 region has the DNA TGTGCCAGCAGTTTATACAGAAATGAAAAACTGTTTTTT.

The J gene is TRBJ2-1, the V gene TRBV2; the D gene is possibly TRBD1 (6 bases). Germline V gene sequence: CDR1 SNHLY, CDR2 FYNNEI. The CDR3 runs 13 residues. V was shortened by 8 bases and J by 4 bases, with 12 bases between the two germline ends. DNA for the CDR3: TGTGCCAGCGGATTACAGGGATACAATGAGCAGTTCTTC. This sequence encodes CASGLQGYNEQFF.

This chain joins TRBV19 and TRBJ2-5; 9 bases fit TRBD1. The J call is doubtful: the DNA matches TRBJ2-7 better. Germline assignment: CDR1 LNHDA and CDR2 SQIVND (reference sequence). This CDR3 region has 16 residues. The CDR3 here is CASSRDRALIRGEQYF. DNA of the CDR3: TGTGCCAGTTCCCGGGACAGGGCCCTAATCAGGGGCGAGCAGTACTTC.

This chain links TRBV6-4 with TRBJ2-7, with D possibly matching TRBD2 (5 bases). CDR3 length equals 14 residues. V lost 2 bases, J lost 7 bases, and 15 bases lay in between. Germline lookup yields CDR1 MRHNA and CDR2 SNTAGT. In DNA form, the CDR3 reads TGTGCCAGCAGTGACAAGGCCCTCGGCGGGGAGCAGTACTTC. Translating gives CASSDKALGGEQYF.

V and J are TRBV7-2 and TRBJ1-4; D not certain. Deletions cut 8 bases from V and 7 bases from J, with 20 bases between. The CDR3 is 15 residues long. Germline V gene sequence: CDR1 SGHTA, CDR2 FQGNSA. CDR3 sequence reads: CASLQRGGFSEKLFF. The CDR3 nucleotides are TGTGCCAGCCTCCAACGGGGAGGCTTTAGTGAAAAACTGTTTTTT.

J is TRBJ2-7 and V is TRBV7-9; maybe TRBD1 (5 bases). The CDR3 runs to 16 residues. The germline gives CDR1 SEHNR, CDR2 FQNEAQ (reference sequence). Trimming took off 5 bases at V and 2 bases at J, with 19 bases between the two ends. The CDR3 DNA follows: TGTGCCAGCAGCATAGAGCCCACTGGACACACCTACGAGCAGTACTTC. This codes for CASSIEPTGHTYEQYF.

This sequence joins TRBV15 and TRBJ2-2; 9 bases match TRBD2. Germline lookup yields CDR1 LNHNV and CDR2 YYDKDF (reference sequence). V shed 11 bases and J 5 bases; nucleotides not matched to a gene: 9. This CDR3 comprises 14 residues. The CDR3 DNA is TGTGCCGCAGATGCGGGGGGGCGGACCGGGGAGCTGTTTTTT. The encoded protein is CAADAGGRTGELFF.

The chain carries TRBV15 and TRBJ1-1; perhaps TRBD1 as D (6 bases). Trimming took off 5 bases at V and 4 bases at J, with 17 bases between the two ends. Germline assignment: CDR1 LNHNV and CDR2 YYDKDF (reference sequence). The CDR3 runs 15 residues. This chain's CDR3 is CATSSTGTPSTEAFF. Written as DNA, the CDR3 is TGTGCCACCAGCTCAACCGGGACACCCAGCACTGAAGCTTTCTTT.

This chain connects TRBV14 to TRBJ1-2; D call uncertain. The ends were cut back, 3 bases at V and 2 bases at J, with 10 bases in the middle. CDR1 SGHDN and CDR2 FVKESK come from the germline V gene. The CDR3 sequence is 14 residues long. This CDR3 reads CASSHLQANYGYTF. The CDR3 DNA is TGTGCCAGCAGCCACCTTCAAGCGAACTATGGCTACACCTTC.

The rearrangement links TRBV12-5 to TRBJ2-1; D might be TRBD1 (6 bases). Germline V CDR1 and CDR2: LGHNT, FRNRAP. The CDR3 extends over 13 amino acids. V lost 11 bases and J lost 6, with 17 bases in between. The CDR3 coding sequence is TGTGCTGGGGGCCCCGGCTCGAGCAATGAGCAGTTCTTC. It codes for CAGGPGSSNEQFF.

The chain links TRBV7-2 to TRBJ1-6, with TRBD1 matching over 8 bases. V shed 1 base, J shed 4 bases, and the junction held 9 bases outside the gene matches. Looked up from germline, CDR1 is SGHTA and CDR2 is FQGNSA. This CDR3 region has 18 residues. The CDR3 region is CASSLGFRGQVYNSPLHF. Written as DNA, the CDR3 is TGTGCCAGCAGCTTAGGGTTTAGGGGACAGGTGTATAATTCACCCCTCCACTTT.

With respect to this clone: Other DNA sequences of this sample code for an identical CDR3. This chain uses TRBV7-3 with TRBJ2-7; TRBD2 might be the D (6 bases). V lost 6 bases, J lost 6 bases, and 21 bases lay in between. The CDR3 spans 15 residues. CDR1 and CDR2 from the germline V gene are SGHTA and FQGTGA. The CDR3 sequence: CASSPAGAGSGEQYF. Here the CDR3 DNA reads TGTGCCAGCAGTCCCGCTGGGGCGGGGAGCGGCGAGCAGTACTTC.

The V and J genes are TRBV5-1 and TRBJ2-7; 10 bases map to TRBD2. Germline V lookup: CDR1 SGHRS, CDR2 YFSETQ. Losses at the gene ends were 4 bases for V and 0 bases for J; bases not matched to a gene: 10. The CDR3 contains 17 residues. Here the CDR3 DNA reads TGCGCCAGCAGCAGCCCCCCGGGACTAGCGTTCTCCTACGAGCAGTACTTC. This translates into CASSSPPGLAFSYEQYF.

About this clone: Other DNA sequences within the sample encode an identical CDR3. This sequence joins TRBV4-1 and TRBJ2-5, with 7 bases matching TRBD2. Germline-derived CDR1 and CDR2 are MGHRA and YSYEKL. CDR3 size: 14 residues. V was clipped by 1 base and J by 3 bases; unmatched bases: 2. Here the CDR3 reads CASSQAGGKETQYF. The CDR3 DNA reads TGCGCCAGCAGCCAAGCGGGGGGTAAAGAGACCCAGTACTTC.

V usage is TRBV30 and J usage is TRBJ2-7; D is possibly TRBD1 (5 bases). There are 13 residues in the CDR3. Germline-derived CDR1 and CDR2 are GTSNPN and SVGIG (reference sequence). The V end lost 2 bases, the J end lost 3 bases, and 11 bases lay between the germline ends. The CDR3 is CAWSTGVSYEQYF. In DNA form, the CDR3 reads TGTGCCTGGAGTACAGGAGTTAGCTACGAGCAGTACTTC.

The V call is TRBV28, the J call TRBJ2-2; TRBD1 aligns across 7 bases. V was pared by 6 bases and J by 3 bases, with 10 bases of the junction left unmatched. Germline loops: CDR1 MDHEN, CDR2 SYDVKM. This CDR3 is built from 16 residues. Here the CDR3 reads CASSLAGTVYTGELFF. CDR3 DNA: TGTGCCAGCAGCTTAGCCGGGACAGTTTACACCGGGGAGCTGTTTTTT.

The chain combines TRBV6-1 with TRBJ2-7; TRBD2 might be the D (5 bases). CDR3 size: 14 residues. Trimming stripped 10 bases from V and 6 bases from J, with 22 bases between. The germline V gene has CDR1 MNHNS and CDR2 SASEGT. The CDR3 is CATRASLALVEQYF. Written as DNA, the CDR3 is TGTGCCACCCGAGCGAGTCTAGCCCTGGTCGAGCAGTACTTC.

The chain couples TRBV6-1 to TRBJ1-2; TRBD1 aligns across 7 bases. With V trimmed by 3 bases and J by 5 bases, 12 bases remained unmatched. Germline assignment: CDR1 MNHNS and CDR2 SASEGT. The CDR3 length is 16 residues. The CDR3 region is CASSELGAGGRYGYTF. The CDR3 nucleotides are TGTGCCAGCAGTGAGCTCGGGGCAGGGGGAAGGTATGGCTACACCTTC.